A single sample is the source of the 17 T cell receptor beta chains below, sequenced in a study of response to subunit inactivated influenza vaccine. TCRdb ran MiXCR on the RT-PCR reads and lists one entry per CDR3 protein. This table has about 650,000 distinct CDR3 sequences, approximately 15% appearing once. Sequenced material: PBMCs from blood, taken about 12 days after vaccination. The receptors stem from a man aged 45-65 years who received an inactivated influenza vaccine.

The chain employs TRBV10-3 and TRBJ2-5, with 11 nucleotides matching TRBD2. The length of the CDR3 is 15 residues. Looked up from germline, CDR1 is ENHRY and CDR2 is SYGVKD. With V trimmed by 10 bases and J by 5 bases, 12 bases remained unmatched. The CDR3 DNA is TGTGCCACCGCAGATAGCGGGGGGGCCGGGGAGACCCAGTACTTC. Amino acids: CATADSGGAGETQYF.

The rearrangement uses TRBV18 and TRBJ2-1; 9 bases match TRBD2. Germline values: CDR1 KGHSH, CDR2 LQKENI. Unmatched junction bases numbered 7, after V lost 2 bases and J lost 2 bases. CDR3 length: 17 amino acids. CDR3 amino acids: CASSPSLAGAAYNEQFF. The CDR3 nucleotides read TGTGCCAGCTCACCATCCTTAGCGGGGGCCGCCTACAATGAGCAGTTCTTC.

This clonotype was picked up a small number of times. The chain uses TRBV20-1 and TRBJ2-7; 7 nucleotides line up with TRBD2. The trim removed 1 base at V and 2 bases at J, leaving 8 bases unmatched. The CDR3 contains 15 residues. The V gene's germline CDR1 is DFQATT and CDR2 SNEGSKA (reference sequence). CDR3 region: CSARVGGAPTYEQYF. The CDR3 region has the DNA TGCAGTGCTAGAGTGGGAGGGGCCCCAACCTACGAGCAGTACTTC.

The gene calls are TRBV9 and TRBJ2-1, with a tentative D call TRBD1 (7 bases). Trimming removed 3 bases from V and 8 bases from J, with 15 bases in between. The germline CDR1 and CDR2 sequences are SGDLS and YYNGEE. This CDR3 has 14 amino acids. CDR3 region: CASSAPGGGDEQFF. Here the CDR3 DNA reads TGTGCCAGCAGCGCCCCTGGAGGGGGCGATGAGCAGTTCTTC.

The chain has TRBV30 and TRBJ2-1; 7 bases line up with TRBD2. V shed 2 bases and J 7 bases; nucleotides not matched to a gene: 8. The CDR3 runs to 14 residues. Germline CDR1 reads GTSNPN; CDR2 reads SVGIG (reference sequence). CDR3 protein: CAWSWIAGRNEQFF. The CDR3 DNA reads as TGTGCCTGGAGTTGGATAGCGGGCAGGAATGAGCAGTTCTTC.

The CDR3, as DNA: TGCAGCGTTGAAGGAGGGGTTGGGGACACTGAAGCTTTCTTT. Its translation is CSVEGGVGDTEAFF. This rearrangement joins TRBV29-1 to TRBJ1-1, with a possible D match to TRBD1 (5 bases). Looked up from germline, CDR1 is SQVTM and CDR2 is ANQGSEA. The CDR3 runs 14 residues. With 1 base removed from V and 3 bases from J, the gap between germline ends came to 12 bases.

This clonotype was seen at least ten times. V and J are TRBV20-1 and TRBJ1-1; maybe TRBD1 (5 bases). CDR3 length: 13 residues. V lost 6 bases and J 10 bases, leaving 21 bases between the germline ends. Looked up from germline, CDR1 is DFQATT and CDR2 is SNEGSKA (reference sequence). The CDR3 spells CSASQGVGRGAFF. The DNA of the CDR3 is TGCAGTGCGAGCCAGGGTGTGGGTCGGGGAGCTTTCTTT.

The rearrangement links TRBV29-1 to TRBJ1-5, with 11 bases identical to TRBD1. This CDR3 region has 16 residues. Germline-derived CDR1 and CDR2 are SQVTM and ANQGSEA. Trimming at V came to 4 bases and at J to 0 bases, leaving 5 bases not matched to a gene. CDR3 bases: TGCAGCGTTGCGGGACAGGGGGGCCTTAGCAATCAGCCCCAGCATTTT. Protein: CSVAGQGGLSNQPQHF.

This chain links TRBV4-1 with TRBJ1-2; 7 bases are a match to TRBD1. Trimming cost V 0 bases and J 11 bases; bases outside gene matches: 18. The CDR3 is 17 residues long. CDR1 is MGHRA and CDR2 is YSYEKL in the germline V gene. CDR3 bases: TGCGCCAGCAGCCAAGATTCCTGGACAGGAACTCCAAGCCGGTACACCTTC. Its translation is CASSQDSWTGTPSRYTF.

This clonotype was detected ten times or more. The rearrangement joins TRBV10-3 to TRBJ2-1; TRBD1 aligns across 9 bases. The germline CDR1 and CDR2 sequences are ENHRY and SYGVKD. CDR3 length: 14 residues. J was trimmed by 0 bases and V by 10 bases; bases with no gene match: 4. The CDR3 here is CASGQGSSYNEQFF. In nucleotides, the CDR3 is TGTGCCAGCGGACAGGGGTCCTCCTACAATGAGCAGTTCTTC.

This clonotype was recorded at least ten times. The chain joins TRBV11-2 to TRBJ1-1, with D perhaps TRBD1 (6 bases). The CDR3 spans 13 residues. Germline V gene data show CDR1 as SGHAT and CDR2 as FQNNGV. V was trimmed by 3 bases and J by 4 bases, leaving 9 bases between them. The CDR3 region is CASSLDRSTEAFF. The CDR3 nucleotides are TGTGCCAGCAGCTTGGACAGAAGCACTGAAGCTTTCTTT.

The rearrangement joins TRBV20-1 to TRBJ2-7; D possibly corresponds to TRBD1 (5 bases). CDR1 and CDR2 from the germline V gene are DFQATT and SNEGSKA (reference sequence). Between the trimmed V and J ends, which lost 2 bases and 1 base, there was a span of 15 bases. CDR3 size: 15 residues. CDR3 sequence: CSARKDTQPSYEQYF. CDR3 sequence (DNA): TGCAGTGCTAGAAAGGACACCCAACCTTCCTACGAGCAGTACTTC.

This clonotype was counted many times. The chain employs TRBV29-1 and TRBJ2-7; 9 bases map to TRBD2. Germline V lookup: CDR1 SQVTM, CDR2 ANQGSEA. V shed 7 bases and J 2 bases; nucleotides not matched to a gene: 12. The length of the CDR3 is 15 residues. CDR3 bases: TGCAGCGCCGCAGGAGGGACTAGCAGCCCCTACGAGCAGTACTTC. It is translated as CSAAGGTSSPYEQYF.

As for this clonotype: Given a much more abundant clone one base away, this may be a read error. V usage is TRBV12-3 or TRBV12-4 and J usage is TRBJ2-2; TRBD2 is a possible D gene (5 bases). This CDR3 region has 15 residues. The CDR3: CASSFLGSNTGKLFF. Written as DNA, the CDR3 is TGTGCCAGCAGTTTTCTGGGATCGAACACCGGGAAGCTGTTTTTT.

This clonotype was counted a few times. The gene calls are TRBV7-2 and TRBJ2-3; 7 bases fit TRBD2. J was trimmed by 2 bases and V by 1 base; bases with no gene match: 6. The CDR3 covers 16 residues. Germline V gives CDR1 SGHTA, CDR2 FQGNSA. The CDR3 reads CASSLVAGVTTDTQYF. The CDR3 DNA is TGTGCCAGCAGCTTAGTCGCGGGAGTGACCACAGATACGCAGTATTTT.

This clonotype was recorded many times. The V gene is TRBV28, the J gene TRBJ2-1; 8 bases line up with TRBD2. Looked up from germline, CDR1 is MDHEN and CDR2 is SYDVKM. J gave up 5 bases and V 5 bases, and 14 bases lay outside the gene matches. The CDR3 spans 17 residues. In nucleotides, the CDR3 is TGTGCCAGCAGTGGGAAGACATTCAGCGGGAGAGACAATGAGCAGTTCTTC. Translating gives CASSGKTFSGRDNEQFF.

As DNA, the CDR3 is TGTGCCAGCAGACACGGGACAGGGGGAGAGGGCTATGGCTACACCTTC. This codes for CASRHGTGGEGYGYTF. The chain recombines TRBV6-1 with TRBJ1-2; 11 nucleotides match TRBD1. Germline V lookup: CDR1 MNHNS, CDR2 SASEGT. The CDR3 is 16 amino acids. V lost 6 bases and J lost 4; bases outside the gene matches: 10.